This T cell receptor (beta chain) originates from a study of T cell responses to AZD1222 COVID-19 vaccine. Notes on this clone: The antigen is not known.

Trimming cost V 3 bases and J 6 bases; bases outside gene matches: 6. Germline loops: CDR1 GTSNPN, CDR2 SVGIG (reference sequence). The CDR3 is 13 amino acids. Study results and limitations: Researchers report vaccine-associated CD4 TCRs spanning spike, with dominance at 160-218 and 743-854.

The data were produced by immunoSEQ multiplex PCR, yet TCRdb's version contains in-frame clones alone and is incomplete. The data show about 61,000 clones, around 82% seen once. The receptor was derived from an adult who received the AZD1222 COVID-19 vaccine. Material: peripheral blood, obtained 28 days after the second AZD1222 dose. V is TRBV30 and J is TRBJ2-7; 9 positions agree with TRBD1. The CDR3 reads CAWRGTGNPEQYF. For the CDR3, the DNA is TGTGCCTGGAGAGGGACAGGGAATCCCGAGCAGTACTTC.